The rows below give T cell receptor beta chains drawn from one sample of a study of somatic mutations in cytotoxic T cells in rheumatoid arthritis. The method was immunoSEQ multiplex PCR; TCRdb's version includes in-frame clones alone and lacks a portion of them. Found here are fewer than 25,000 clones, about 65% of them singletons; the top ten hold 15% to 20%. The sequencing sample was made of CD8+ T cells sorted from blood. These receptors were collected from an adult with rheumatoid arthritis. The CDR3 runs from the conserved cysteine through the conserved F or W. Fields, in order: D gene, clone size, J gene, V gene, CDR3 DNA, CDR3 protein. D genes are given only for firm matches. Only some rows state a clone size, as once, few, many or a class for expanded clones.

d_gene: TRBD2
abundance: few
j_gene: TRBJ2-7
v_gene: TRBV9
CDR3nt: TGTGCCAGCAGCGTAGGAGGTAGCGGGGCGTCCTACGAGCAGTACTTC
CDR3aa: CASSVGGSGASYEQYF

d_gene: TRBD2
abundance: -
j_gene: TRBJ2-7
v_gene: TRBV9
CDR3nt: TGTGCCAGCAGCTTCGGACTAGCGGGGGTCCACGAGCAGTACTTC
CDR3aa: CASSFGLAGVHEQYF

d_gene: -
abundance: -
j_gene: TRBJ1-1
v_gene: TRBV7-8
CDR3nt: TGTGCCAGCAGCTTAGGGACGACAGGCCCAACCGAAGCTTTCTTT
CDR3aa: CASSLGTTGPTEAFF

d_gene: -
abundance: medium-sized
j_gene: TRBJ2-7
v_gene: TRBV18
CDR3nt: TGTGCCAGCTCACCACCCTCCTCCTACGAGCAGTACTTC
CDR3aa: CASSPPSSYEQYF

d_gene: -
abundance: -
j_gene: TRBJ2-7
v_gene: TRBV7-9
CDR3nt: TGTGCCAGCAGAAGCGGTAGGCAATACGAGCAGTACTTC
CDR3aa: CASRSGRQYEQYF

d_gene: -
abundance: -
j_gene: TRBJ2-2
v_gene: TRBV23-1
CDR3nt: TGCGCCAGCAGTCAATCTCGACCGATTCAGGAGCTGTTTTTT
CDR3aa: CASSQSRPIQELFF

d_gene: -
abundance: -
j_gene: TRBJ1-6
v_gene: TRBV7-2
CDR3nt: TGTGCCAGCAGCCCTATGGGGAATTCACCCCTCCACTTT
CDR3aa: CASSPMGNSPLHF

d_gene: TRBD2
abundance: once
j_gene: TRBJ2-3
v_gene: TRBV28
CDR3nt: TGTGCCAGCAGCGACGGACTAGCGGGGGGGCCTAGGGATACGCAGTATTTT
CDR3aa: CASSDGLAGGPRDTQYF

d_gene: TRBD2
abundance: few
j_gene: TRBJ2-3
v_gene: TRBV2
CDR3nt: TGTGCCACCCCCCGGGGAGCGGGGGTGAGCACAGATACGCAGTATTTT
CDR3aa: CATPRGAGVSTDTQYF

d_gene: -
abundance: -
j_gene: TRBJ2-7
v_gene: TRBV7-9
CDR3nt: TGTGCCAGCAGCTTAGTGGGGGAGTCCTACGAGCAGTACTTC
CDR3aa: CASSLVGESYEQYF

d_gene: -
abundance: -
j_gene: TRBJ1-1
v_gene: TRBV19
CDR3nt: TGTGCCAGCCCGGGCCCCGGACCCACTGAAGCTTTCTTT
CDR3aa: CASPGPGPTEAFF

d_gene: TRBD2
abundance: -
j_gene: TRBJ2-2
v_gene: TRBV29-1
CDR3nt: TGCAGCGTTGCCCTCCGGGGGGTGAACACCGGGGAGCTGTTTTTT
CDR3aa: CSVALRGVNTGELFF

d_gene: TRBD1
abundance: -
j_gene: TRBJ2-7
v_gene: TRBV5-1
CDR3nt: TGCGCCAGCAGCACAGGGGACCCGAGCTCCTACGAGCAGTACTTC
CDR3aa: CASSTGDPSSYEQYF

d_gene: TRBD2
abundance: -
j_gene: TRBJ2-5
v_gene: TRBV27
CDR3nt: TGTGCCAGCAGCCCCCTAGCGGGGATCGAGACCCAGTACTTC
CDR3aa: CASSPLAGIETQYF

d_gene: TRBD1
abundance: -
j_gene: TRBJ2-2
v_gene: TRBV19
CDR3nt: TGTGCCAGTAGTAGCGGACAGGACCTCACCGGGGAGCTGTTTTTT
CDR3aa: CASSSGQDLTGELFF

d_gene: -
abundance: few
j_gene: TRBJ1-2
v_gene: TRBV4-1
CDR3nt: TGCGCCAGCAGCCATCCACAGGGAGGCTACACCTTC
CDR3aa: CASSHPQGGYTF

d_gene: -
abundance: -
j_gene: TRBJ2-2
v_gene: TRBV6-5
CDR3nt: TGTGCCAGCAGTTACGGGACATATAACACCGGGGAGCTGTTTTTT
CDR3aa: CASSYGTYNTGELFF

d_gene: -
abundance: once
j_gene: TRBJ2-2
v_gene: TRBV19
CDR3nt: TGTGCCAGTAGTATAGGATTCATGTCGTACACCGGGGAGCTGTTTTTT
CDR3aa: CASSIGFMSYTGELFF

d_gene: -
abundance: -
j_gene: TRBJ1-4
v_gene: TRBV5-4
CDR3nt: TGTGCCAGCAGCCGGACCTCAGGGGCAACTAATGAAAAACTGTTTTTT
CDR3aa: CASSRTSGATNEKLFF

d_gene: -
abundance: -
j_gene: TRBJ2-1
v_gene: TRBV7-2
CDR3nt: TGTGCCAGCAGCCCCCTGTGGGAGATATACAATGAGCAGTTCTTC
CDR3aa: CASSPLWEIYNEQFF

d_gene: -
abundance: -
j_gene: TRBJ2-1
v_gene: TRBV6-1
CDR3nt: TGTGCCAGCAGTGACAGCTCCTACAATGAGCAGTTCTTC
CDR3aa: CASSDSSYNEQFF

d_gene: TRBD2
abundance: -
j_gene: TRBJ2-7
v_gene: TRBV25-1
CDR3nt: TGTGCCAGCAGTCATACAAGCTGGGGGGGCGAGCAGTACTTC
CDR3aa: CASSHTSWGGEQYF

d_gene: TRBD2
abundance: -
j_gene: TRBJ2-7
v_gene: TRBV5-1
CDR3nt: TGCGCCAGCAGCCTAGCGGGGAGCTACGAGCAGTACTTC
CDR3aa: CASSLAGSYEQYF

d_gene: TRBD2
abundance: -
j_gene: TRBJ2-7
v_gene: TRBV27
CDR3nt: TGTGCCAGCAGTCCACAGACTAGCCCGAATGGCGAGCAGTACTTC
CDR3aa: CASSPQTSPNGEQYF

d_gene: -
abundance: few
j_gene: TRBJ2-3
v_gene: TRBV11-2
CDR3nt: TGTGCCAGCAGCTTGTTCGTGGGTCCAGATACGCAGTATTTT
CDR3aa: CASSLFVGPDTQYF

d_gene: -
abundance: -
j_gene: TRBJ2-3
v_gene: TRBV9
CDR3nt: TGTGCCAGCAGCGCAAGCTGGGCTAGAGGGTCCGATACGCAGTATTTT
CDR3aa: CASSASWARGSDTQYF

d_gene: -
abundance: -
j_gene: TRBJ2-5
v_gene: TRBV4-2
CDR3nt: TGTGCCAGCAGCCAAGATGTTGTGTGGACCGCTCATAACCAGTACTTC
CDR3aa: CASSQDVVWTAHNQYF

d_gene: -
abundance: -
j_gene: TRBJ1-3
v_gene: TRBV29-1
CDR3nt: TGCAGCGTTGCCTTCTCTGGAAACACCATATATTTT
CDR3aa: CSVAFSGNTIYF

d_gene: TRBD1
abundance: -
j_gene: TRBJ1-4
v_gene: TRBV5-4
CDR3nt: TGTGCCAGCAGCACGGACAGGGGTGGGCAAGCTAATGAAAAACTGTTTTTT
CDR3aa: CASSTDRGGQANEKLFF

d_gene: -
abundance: -
j_gene: TRBJ2-5
v_gene: TRBV6-5
CDR3nt: TGTGCCAGCAGGTTAGGAGGAGAGACCCAGTACTTC
CDR3aa: CASRLGGETQYF

d_gene: -
abundance: medium-sized
j_gene: TRBJ2-7
v_gene: TRBV19
CDR3nt: TGTGCCAGTAGTATTCGGGGTGGATACGAGCAGTACTTC
CDR3aa: CASSIRGGYEQYF

d_gene: -
abundance: -
j_gene: TRBJ1-2
v_gene: TRBV9
CDR3nt: TGTGCCAGCAGCGTTAGACTGTACTATGGCTACACCTTC
CDR3aa: CASSVRLYYGYTF

d_gene: TRBD1
abundance: -
j_gene: TRBJ1-2
v_gene: TRBV2
CDR3nt: TGTGCCAGCAGAACAGGGGAAGGGTATGGCTACACCTTC
CDR3aa: CASRTGEGYGYTF

d_gene: -
abundance: once
j_gene: TRBJ1-2
v_gene: TRBV2
CDR3nt: TGTGCCAGCAGCGTTGGAAGTCAGGCTAACTATGGCTACACCTTC
CDR3aa: CASSVGSQANYGYTF

d_gene: -
abundance: -
j_gene: TRBJ2-7
v_gene: TRBV21-1
CDR3nt: TGTGCCAGCAGCAAGGGCGTCAACCAGGTCTCCTACGAGCAGTACTTC
CDR3aa: CASSKGVNQVSYEQYF

d_gene: -
abundance: medium-sized
j_gene: TRBJ1-1
v_gene: TRBV9
CDR3nt: TGTGCCAGCAGCGTAGCTGTAGAACTCGAACGGATGAACACTGAAGCTTTCTTT
CDR3aa: CASSVAVELERMNTEAFF

d_gene: -
abundance: -
j_gene: TRBJ2-5
v_gene: TRBV7-8
CDR3nt: TGTGCCAGCAGCTTAGCCAGGCTGGGTGGCTTGAGTGGGGAGACCCAGTACTTC
CDR3aa: CASSLARLGGLSGETQYF

d_gene: TRBD2
abundance: few
j_gene: TRBJ2-7
v_gene: TRBV19
CDR3nt: TGTGCCAGTAGTATAGTTGGCGGGGGACCGGGGGAGCAGTACTTC
CDR3aa: CASSIVGGGPGEQYF

d_gene: -
abundance: -
j_gene: TRBJ2-7
v_gene: TRBV29-1
CDR3nt: TGCAGCGTTGAAGATACAGGGAAGAGGTCGGGCTACGAGCAGTACTTC
CDR3aa: CSVEDTGKRSGYEQYF

d_gene: -
abundance: -
j_gene: TRBJ2-2
v_gene: TRBV7-9
CDR3nt: TGTGCCAGCAGCTCTTGGGACGGGGAGCTGTTTTTT
CDR3aa: CASSSWDGELFF

d_gene: -
abundance: -
j_gene: TRBJ2-4
v_gene: TRBV2
CDR3nt: TGTGCCAGCAGTGACCGGCAGTTAGCCAAAAACATTCAGTACTTC
CDR3aa: CASSDRQLAKNIQYF

d_gene: -
abundance: -
j_gene: TRBJ2-5
v_gene: TRBV7-6
CDR3nt: TGTGCCAGCAGCTCCGCCTTATACCGGGAGACCCAGTACTTC
CDR3aa: CASSSALYRETQYF

d_gene: -
abundance: -
j_gene: TRBJ1-5
v_gene: TRBV4-3
CDR3nt: TGCGCCAGCAGCCAAGATCGAGAAAGCAATCAGCCCCAGCATTTT
CDR3aa: CASSQDRESNQPQHF

d_gene: -
abundance: -
j_gene: TRBJ2-5
v_gene: TRBV5-5
CDR3nt: TGTGCCAGCAGCTTGGTAGGCAGGGGGAGGATGGAGACCCAGTACTTC
CDR3aa: CASSLVGRGRMETQYF

d_gene: -
abundance: few
j_gene: TRBJ1-5
v_gene: TRBV9
CDR3nt: TGTGCCAGCAGCGTATGGGGAAGTAATCAGCCCCAGCATTTT
CDR3aa: CASSVWGSNQPQHF

d_gene: -
abundance: few
j_gene: TRBJ1-2
v_gene: TRBV4-1
CDR3nt: TGCGCCAGCAGCCAAGATCGCGATGACGGGGACTATGGCTACACCTTC
CDR3aa: CASSQDRDDGDYGYTF

d_gene: -
abundance: once
j_gene: TRBJ2-7
v_gene: TRBV29-1
CDR3nt: TGCAGCGTTGTAGGCGGGACATCCTACGAGCAGTACTTC
CDR3aa: CSVVGGTSYEQYF

d_gene: -
abundance: -
j_gene: TRBJ1-1
v_gene: TRBV19
CDR3nt: TGTGCCACCCGGGAGGGTTGGACTGAAGCTTTCTTT
CDR3aa: CATREGWTEAFF

d_gene: -
abundance: -
j_gene: TRBJ1-1
v_gene: TRBV5-1
CDR3nt: TGCGCCAGCAGCTTAAAAGACACTGAAGCTTTCTTT
CDR3aa: CASSLKDTEAFF

d_gene: TRBD1
abundance: few
j_gene: TRBJ2-7
v_gene: TRBV7-6
CDR3nt: TGTGCCAGCAGCTTGGGACAGGGGGACGAGCAGTACTTC
CDR3aa: CASSLGQGDEQYF

d_gene: TRBD1
abundance: -
j_gene: TRBJ1-1
v_gene: TRBV9
CDR3nt: TGTGCCAGCAGCGCCTCAAGGGACAGGGAGAAGACTGAAGCTTTCTTT
CDR3aa: CASSASRDREKTEAFF

d_gene: -
abundance: -
j_gene: TRBJ2-7
v_gene: TRBV2
CDR3nt: TGTGCCAGCAACCCAATTCTGCTCGAACTGACGACCTACGAGCAGTACTTC
CDR3aa: CASNPILLELTTYEQYF

d_gene: -
abundance: few
j_gene: TRBJ1-1
v_gene: TRBV19
CDR3nt: TGTGCCAGTAGTACCCGGGAAACAGTCAGACTCAACACTGAAGCTTTCTTT
CDR3aa: CASSTRETVRLNTEAFF

d_gene: TRBD1
abundance: -
j_gene: TRBJ1-1
v_gene: TRBV4-1
CDR3nt: TGCGCCAGCAGCCTAGGACAGGGAGGGAGCACTGAAGCTTTCTTT
CDR3aa: CASSLGQGGSTEAFF